The 25 T cell receptor beta chains reported below all come from one sample, sequenced in a study of T cell repertoires in cytomegalovirus infection. TCRdb re-derived calls from the reads in MiXCR, one entry per CDR3 protein. The repertoire holds fewer than 550,000 distinct CDR3 sequences, with about 15% as singletons. The sequenced material came from CD8+ T cells from PBMCs. The receptors shown here come from a human donor in good health (CMV status not recorded). Some clones in this sample may be carry-over from other donors' samples.

Worth noting for this clonotype: Mismatch with germline at one junction end may stem from a read error. The chain has TRBV20-1 and TRBJ1-1; the D is unclear. The CDR3 spans 13 residues. The germline gives CDR1 DFQATT, CDR2 SNEGSKA (reference sequence). CDR3 nucleotide sequence: TGCAGCGCTAGAGTGGACGTGAACACTGAAGCTTTCTTT. Its translation: CSARVDVNTEAFF.

This clonotype was counted at least ten times. The rearrangement uses TRBV10-3 and TRBJ2-1, with 13 bases lining up with TRBD2. Germline V lookup: CDR1 ENHRY, CDR2 SYGVKD. The trim removed 10 bases at V and 2 bases at J, leaving 2 bases unmatched. The CDR3 covers 14 residues. The CDR3 loop is CASGTSGTYNEQFF. The CDR3 DNA follows: TGTGCCAGCGGGACTAGCGGGACCTACAATGAGCAGTTCTTC.

This clonotype occurred many times. The V call is TRBV6-1, the J call TRBJ1-5, with TRBD1 as a possible D gene (5 bases). V gave up 4 bases and J gave up 3 bases, with 13 bases separating them. The CDR3 length is 15 residues. Germline CDR1 is MNHNS and CDR2 is SASEGT. The CDR3 DNA follows: TGTGCCAGCAGTGTAAACCAGGGAGTCAATCAGCCCCAGCATTTT. Amino acid sequence: CASSVNQGVNQPQHF.

This clonotype has a handful of counts. This chain links TRBV12-5 with TRBJ2-7; D might be TRBD1 or TRBD2, each matching 6 bases. The V gene's germline CDR1 is LGHNT and CDR2 FRNRAP. The CDR3 extends over 15 amino acids. Trimming removed 7 bases from V and 3 bases from J, with 19 bases in between. CDR3 sequence: CASALRQRGDYEQYF. The DNA of the CDR3 is TGTGCTAGTGCCCTCCGACAGAGGGGGGACTACGAGCAGTACTTC.

The chain joins TRBV15 to TRBJ2-7; D might be TRBD2 (5 bases). Germline V gene lookup returns CDR1 LNHNV and CDR2 YYDKDF (reference sequence). The CDR3 is 14 amino acids. V lost 5 bases and J 3 bases, leaving 14 bases between the germline ends. The CDR3 DNA reads TGTGCCACCAGCCCTTTGGCGGGTGTCTACGAGCAGTACTTC. It codes for CATSPLAGVYEQYF.

There are many counts of this clonotype. The V call is TRBV7-8, the J call TRBJ2-1; 13 bases are a match to TRBD2. The junction had 9 bases not matched to a gene; V was cut back by 1 base and J by 0 bases. This CDR3 contains 20 residues. CDR1 is SGHVS, CDR2 FQNEAQ, per germline. CDR3 loop: CASSLDRLAGGPISYNEQFF. CDR3 DNA: TGTGCCAGCAGCTTAGACCGACTAGCGGGGGGTCCTATCTCCTACAATGAGCAGTTCTTC.

The CDR3 DNA follows: TGCAGTGCGAGGCAGATGAACACTGAAGCTTTCTTT. Translated, it gives CSARQMNTEAFF. The chain combines TRBV20-1 with TRBJ1-1, with D unclear. The V gene's germline CDR1 is DFQATT and CDR2 SNEGSKA (reference sequence). Trimming took 6 bases from V and 0 from J, leaving 8 bases between them. This CDR3 contains 12 residues.

This clonotype has a handful of counts. The V and J genes are TRBV28 and TRBJ2-3; D gene uncertain. The CDR3 sequence is 17 residues long. Trimming left V 4 bases short and J 2 bases short, with 19 bases between. Germline CDR1 is MDHEN and CDR2 is SYDVKM. The CDR3 loop is CASSSYKNLGNTDTQYF. CDR3 DNA sequence: TGTGCCAGCAGTTCCTATAAGAATCTGGGCAACACAGATACGCAGTATTTT.

The table lists this clonotype with many counts. The chain links TRBV7-8 to TRBJ2-5; no firm D call. Per germline, CDR1 SGHVS and CDR2 FQNEAQ. The CDR3 is 13 amino acids. V dropped 2 bases and J dropped 0 bases, with 4 bases sitting between them. The CDR3 region is CASSLWHQETQYF. The CDR3 nucleotides are TGTGCCAGCAGCTTATGGCACCAAGAGACCCAGTACTTC.

In this sample, this clonotype turned up many times. The chain carries TRBV10-3 and TRBJ1-2, with unresolved D. V was cut by 6 bases and J by 9 bases, with 26 bases left in between. The germline V gene has CDR1 ENHRY and CDR2 SYGVKD. The CDR3 length is 16 residues. The CDR3 is CAIRDPRTDPRMCYTF. CDR3 bases: TGTGCCATCAGGGACCCCCGGACCGATCCTCGTATGTGCTACACCTTC.

The chain combines TRBV19 with TRBJ2-7; TRBD1 matches at 12 bases. This CDR3 spans 14 amino acids. V gave up 6 bases and J gave up 7 bases; unmatched junction bases: 7. The V gene's germline CDR1 is LNHDA and CDR2 SQIVND (reference sequence). CDR3 in amino acids: CASRSGQGALEQYF. DNA for the CDR3: TGTGCCAGTAGGTCGGGACAGGGGGCGCTTGAGCAGTACTTC. The full variable domain, with the rest looked up from reference TRBV19 and TRBJ2-7, is DGGITQSPKYLFRKEGQNVTLSCEQNLNHDAMYWYRQDPGQGLRLIYYSQIVNDFQKGDIAEGYSVSREKKESFPLTVTSAQKNPTAFYLCASRSGQGALEQYFGPGTRLTVT.

The chain employs TRBV20-1 and TRBJ1-5, with TRBD1 as a possible D gene (5 bases). Trimming removed 2 bases from V and 7 bases from J, with 18 bases in between. CDR1 and CDR2 from the germline V gene are DFQATT and SNEGSKA (reference sequence). The CDR3 covers 15 residues. The CDR3 nucleotides read TGCAGTGCTAGATTCGCCGGGACTCTTACCCAGCCCCAGCATTTT. This gives the protein CSARFAGTLTQPQHF.

V is TRBV20-1 and J is TRBJ2-1; 10 nucleotides align to TRBD2. J was trimmed by 8 bases and V by 3 bases; bases with no gene match: 10. CDR1 is DFQATT and CDR2 is SNEGSKA in the germline V gene (reference sequence). There are 15 residues in the CDR3. The CDR3 nucleotides are TGCAGTGCTAGGAATCTAGCGGGAGCCAACCATGAGCAGTTCTTC. Its protein product is CSARNLAGANHEQFF.

The chain is built from TRBV6-6 and TRBJ2-7; 7 bases agree with TRBD1. The CDR3 is 16 residues long. The V gene end was trimmed by 4 bases and the J gene end by 2 bases; junction bases not matched to a gene: 11. Germline V lookup: CDR1 MNHNY, CDR2 SVGAGI (reference sequence). Written as DNA, the CDR3 is TGTGCCAGCAGTTCTAGACAGGGCCCATCCACCTACGAGCAGTACTTC. Translated: CASSSRQGPSTYEQYF.

This clonotype appeared many times. DNA of the CDR3: TGTGCCAGCAGCTCCGGGACAGGGGGCTATCAGCCCCAGCATTTT. Translation: CASSSGTGGYQPQHF. The chain employs TRBV11-2 and TRBJ1-5; 12 bases fit TRBD1. J was trimmed by 5 bases and V by 4 bases; bases with no gene match: 3. CDR3 size: 15 residues. Per germline, CDR1 SGHAT and CDR2 FQNNGV.

This clonotype was detected a few times. The genes are TRBV3-1 and TRBJ2-5, with D possibly TRBD1 on 6 matching bases. Germline V gene sequence: CDR1 LGHDT, CDR2 YNNKEL (reference sequence). Trimming pared 0 bases from V and 5 bases from J, leaving 13 bases between. CDR3 length: 15 residues. The CDR3 sequence is CASSQDPPGAETQYF. The DNA of the CDR3 is TGTGCCAGCAGCCAAGATCCTCCAGGGGCGGAGACCCAGTACTTC.

This clonotype was seen a handful of times. V and J are TRBV7-9 and TRBJ2-2; D not resolved. The germline CDR1 and CDR2 sequences are SEHNR and FQNEAQ (reference sequence). The CDR3 totals 13 residues. V was clipped by 5 bases and J by 4 bases, with 8 bases between them. The CDR3 sequence is CASSPDPTGELFF. CDR3 DNA: TGTGCCAGCAGCCCGGACCCCACCGGGGAGCTGTTTTTT.

The CDR3 bases are TGTGCCAGCAGTCCCACGAGGGGCACAGATACGCAGTATTTT. Protein: CASSPTRGTDTQYF. This chain uses TRBV27 with TRBJ2-3, with D possibly being TRBD2 (5 bases). V was shortened by 5 bases and J by 1 base, with 10 bases between the two germline ends. The CDR3 extends over 14 amino acids. Germline V gene lookup returns CDR1 MNHEY and CDR2 SMNVEV (reference sequence).

This clonotype was picked up many times. This chain uses TRBV12-3 or TRBV12-4 with TRBJ2-3; TRBD1 matches at 9 bases. With V trimmed by 0 bases and J by 1 base, 5 bases remained unmatched. The CDR3 is 17 residues long. For the CDR3, the DNA is TGTGCCAGCAGTTTAGCGATGGACAGGGGACGCACAGATACGCAGTATTTT. Translation gives CASSLAMDRGRTDTQYF.

V gene TRBV9 combines with J gene TRBJ2-5, with D tentatively TRBD1 (6 bases). Trimming stripped 0 bases from V and 5 bases from J, with 11 bases between. Germline lookup yields CDR1 SGDLS and CDR2 YYNGEE. The CDR3 sequence is 14 residues long. CDR3 in amino acids: CASSVATRGETQYF. The CDR3 nucleotides read TGTGCCAGCAGCGTAGCTACCAGGGGCGAGACCCAGTACTTC.

This clonotype was recorded at least ten times. The CDR3: CASSLAAGGSYEQYF. The DNA of the CDR3 is TGTGCCAGCAGCTTAGCCGCAGGGGGCTCCTACGAGCAGTACTTC. The chain employs TRBV11-2 and TRBJ2-7; 7 nucleotides line up with TRBD1. V lost 1 base and J lost 0; bases outside the gene matches: 3. In germline, CDR1 is SGHAT, CDR2 FQNNGV. This CDR3 has 15 amino acids.

About this clonotype: A clone one base away is much larger, so this may be a read error. V and J are TRBV11-2 and TRBJ2-2; the D gene could be TRBD1 or TRBD2 (5 bases each). The CDR3 extends over 16 amino acids. Per the germline V gene, CDR1 is SGHAT and CDR2 is FQNNGV. Trimming took off 5 bases at V and 7 bases at J, with 20 bases between the two ends. The CDR3 here is CASSLAPTRGNGELFF. CDR3 DNA sequence: TGTGCCAGCAGCCTAGCCCCGACAAGGGGAAACGGGGAGCTGTTTTTT.

Only a few counts were recorded for this clonotype. The chain joins TRBV27 to TRBJ1-1; 8 bases agree with TRBD1. The CDR3 covers 13 residues. V dropped 11 bases and J dropped 11; count of bases not matched to a gene: 16. CDR1 MNHEY and CDR2 SMNVEV come from the germline V gene (reference sequence). DNA of the CDR3: TGTGCCTCCTGGACAGGGAGAAGGGATCGTGCTTTCTTT. It is translated as CASWTGRRDRAFF.

The chain links TRBV30 to TRBJ2-7; 8 bases agree with TRBD1. The CDR3 loop spans 14 amino acids. Germline V gives CDR1 GTSNPN, CDR2 SVGIG (reference sequence). V lost 5 bases, J lost 5 bases, and 11 bases stayed unmatched. DNA of the CDR3: TGTGCCTGGGGCAGCGGACAGGGTATCCACGAGCAGTACTTC. Its protein is CAWGSGQGIHEQYF. Full variable domain (outside the CDR3, taken from reference TRBV30 and TRBJ2-7): SQTIHQWPATLVQPVGSPLSLECTVEGTSNPNLYWYRQAAGRGLQLLFYSVGIGQISSEVPQNLSASRPQDRQFILSSKKLLLSDSGFYLCAWGSGQGIHEQYFGPGTRLTVT.

In this sample, this clonotype turned up many times. The chain uses TRBV2 and TRBJ1-5; D is unresolved. Trimming cost V 4 bases and J 0 bases, with 10 bases left between them. The germline CDR1 and CDR2 sequences are SNHLY and FYNNEI. This CDR3 has 15 amino acids. This chain's CDR3 is CASSVADYSNQPQHF. The CDR3, as DNA: TGTGCCAGCAGTGTCGCCGATTATAGCAATCAGCCCCAGCATTTT.